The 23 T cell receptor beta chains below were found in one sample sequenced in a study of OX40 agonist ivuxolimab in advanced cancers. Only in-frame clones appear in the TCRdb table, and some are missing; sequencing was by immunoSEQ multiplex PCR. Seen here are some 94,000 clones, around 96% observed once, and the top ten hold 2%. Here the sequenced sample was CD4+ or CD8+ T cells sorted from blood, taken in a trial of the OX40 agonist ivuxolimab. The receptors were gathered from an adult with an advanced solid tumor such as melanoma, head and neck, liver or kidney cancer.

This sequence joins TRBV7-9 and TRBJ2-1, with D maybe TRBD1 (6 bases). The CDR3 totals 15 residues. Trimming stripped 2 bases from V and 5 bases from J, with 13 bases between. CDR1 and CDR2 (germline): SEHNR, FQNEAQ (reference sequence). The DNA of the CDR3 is TGTGCCAGCAGCTTATCCCAGGGGTTAGACAATGAGCAGTTCTTC. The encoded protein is CASSLSQGLDNEQFF.

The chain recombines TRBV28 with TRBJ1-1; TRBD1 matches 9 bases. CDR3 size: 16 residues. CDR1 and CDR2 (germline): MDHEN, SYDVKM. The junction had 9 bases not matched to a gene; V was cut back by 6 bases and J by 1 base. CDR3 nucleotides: TGTGCCAGCAGCAACGGACAGGGGAAATGGAACACTGAAGCTTTCTTT. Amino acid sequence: CASSNGQGKWNTEAFF. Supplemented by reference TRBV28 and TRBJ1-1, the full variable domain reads DVKVTQSSRYLVKRTGEKVFLECVQDMDHENMFWYRQDPGLGLRLIYFSYDVKMKEKGDIPEGYSVSREKKERFSLILESASTNQTSMYLCASSNGQGKWNTEAFFGQGTRLTVV.

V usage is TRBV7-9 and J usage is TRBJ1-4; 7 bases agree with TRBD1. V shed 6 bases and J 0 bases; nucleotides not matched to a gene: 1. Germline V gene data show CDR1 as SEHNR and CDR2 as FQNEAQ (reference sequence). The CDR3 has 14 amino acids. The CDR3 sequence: CASRGTATNEKLFF. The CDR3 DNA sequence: TGTGCCAGCAGAGGGACAGCAACTAATGAAAAACTGTTTTTT.

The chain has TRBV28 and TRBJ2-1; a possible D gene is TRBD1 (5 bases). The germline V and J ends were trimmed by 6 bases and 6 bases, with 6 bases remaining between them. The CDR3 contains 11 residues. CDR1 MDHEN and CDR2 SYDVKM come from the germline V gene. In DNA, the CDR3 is TGTGCCAGCAGCGACAGCAATGAGCAGTTCTTC. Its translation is CASSDSNEQFF. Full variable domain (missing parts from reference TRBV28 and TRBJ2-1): DVKVTQSSRYLVKRTGEKVFLECVQDMDHENMFWYRQDPGLGLRLIYFSYDVKMKEKGDIPEGYSVSREKKERFSLILESASTNQTSMYLCASSDSNEQFFGPGTRLTVL.

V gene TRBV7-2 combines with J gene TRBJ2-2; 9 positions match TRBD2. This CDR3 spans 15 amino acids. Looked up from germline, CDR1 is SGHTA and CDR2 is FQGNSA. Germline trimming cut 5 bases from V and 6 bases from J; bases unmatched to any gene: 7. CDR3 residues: CASSPGTSISGELFF. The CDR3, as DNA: TGTGCCAGCAGCCCCGGGACTAGCATCTCCGGGGAGCTGTTTTTT.

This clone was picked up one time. For the CDR3, the DNA is TGTGCCAGCAGTACTAGCGGGGGGGTTCAAGAGACCCAGTACTTC. As protein: CASSTSGGVQETQYF. J is TRBJ2-5 and V is TRBV6-5; TRBD2 aligns across 13 bases. Germline-derived CDR1 and CDR2 are MNHEY and SVGAGI. The CDR3 extends over 15 amino acids. The J segment lost 2 bases and the V segment lost 5 bases, leaving 2 bases of the junction unmatched.

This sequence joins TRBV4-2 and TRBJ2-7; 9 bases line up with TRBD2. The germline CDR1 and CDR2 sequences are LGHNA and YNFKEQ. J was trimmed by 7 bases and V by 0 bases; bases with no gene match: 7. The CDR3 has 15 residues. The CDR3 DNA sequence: TGTGCCAGCAGCCAAGACGGGTCTAGCGGGATAGAGCAGTACTTC. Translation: CASSQDGSSGIEQYF.

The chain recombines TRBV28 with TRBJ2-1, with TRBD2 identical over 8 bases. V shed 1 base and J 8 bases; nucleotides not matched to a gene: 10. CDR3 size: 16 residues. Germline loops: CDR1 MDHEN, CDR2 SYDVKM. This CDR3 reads CASSLSTGGLRDEQFF. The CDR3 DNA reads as TGTGCCAGCAGTTTATCTACGGGGGGGCTGCGGGATGAGCAGTTCTTC.

CDR3 region: CASSFGQSNQPQHF. For the CDR3, the DNA is TGTGCCAGCAGTTTTGGACAGAGCAATCAGCCCCAGCATTTT. The chain is built from TRBV27 and TRBJ1-5; the D gene is possibly TRBD1 (6 bases). This CDR3 has 14 residues. Looked up from germline, CDR1 is MNHEY and CDR2 is SMNVEV (reference sequence). The ends were cut back, 3 bases at V and 1 base at J, with 7 bases in the middle.

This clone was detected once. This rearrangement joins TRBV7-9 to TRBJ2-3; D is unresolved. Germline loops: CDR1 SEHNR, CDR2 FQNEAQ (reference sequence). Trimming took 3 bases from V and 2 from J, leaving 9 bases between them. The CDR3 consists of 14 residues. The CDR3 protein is CASSFPASTDTQYF. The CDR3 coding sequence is TGTGCCAGCAGCTTCCCCGCTTCCACAGATACGCAGTATTTT. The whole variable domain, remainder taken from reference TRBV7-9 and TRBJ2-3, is DTGVSQNPRHKITKRGQNVTFRCDPISEHNRLYWYRQTLGQGPEFLTYFQNEAQLEKSRLLSDRFSAERPKGSFSTLEIQRTEQGDSAMYLCASSFPASTDTQYFGPGTRLTVL.

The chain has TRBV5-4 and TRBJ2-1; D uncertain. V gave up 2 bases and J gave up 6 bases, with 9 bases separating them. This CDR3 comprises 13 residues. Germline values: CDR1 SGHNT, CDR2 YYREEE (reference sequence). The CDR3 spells CASSFGQLNEQFF. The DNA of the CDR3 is TGTGCCAGCAGCTTCGGGCAGCTCAATGAGCAGTTCTTC.

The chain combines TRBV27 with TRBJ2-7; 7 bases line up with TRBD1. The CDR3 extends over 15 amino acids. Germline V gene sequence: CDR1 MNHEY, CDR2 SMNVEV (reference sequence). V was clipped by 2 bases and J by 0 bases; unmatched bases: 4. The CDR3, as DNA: TGTGCCAGCAGTTTAAGGGGGCCCCTCTCCTACGAGCAGTACTTC. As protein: CASSLRGPLSYEQYF.

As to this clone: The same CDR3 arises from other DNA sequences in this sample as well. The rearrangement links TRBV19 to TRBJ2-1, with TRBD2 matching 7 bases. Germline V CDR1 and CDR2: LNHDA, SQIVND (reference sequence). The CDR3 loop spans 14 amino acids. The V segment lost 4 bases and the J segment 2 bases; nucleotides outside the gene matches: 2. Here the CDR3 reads CASSTSGAYNEQFF. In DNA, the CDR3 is TGTGCCAGTAGTACCAGCGGGGCCTACAATGAGCAGTTCTTC.

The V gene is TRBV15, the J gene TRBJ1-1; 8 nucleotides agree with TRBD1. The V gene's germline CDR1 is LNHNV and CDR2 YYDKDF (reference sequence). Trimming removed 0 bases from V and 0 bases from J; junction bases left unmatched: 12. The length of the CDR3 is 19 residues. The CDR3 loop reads CATSRDSTQGAHMNTEAFF. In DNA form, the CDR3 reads TGTGCCACCAGCAGAGATTCTACGCAGGGGGCCCATATGAACACTGAAGCTTTCTTT.

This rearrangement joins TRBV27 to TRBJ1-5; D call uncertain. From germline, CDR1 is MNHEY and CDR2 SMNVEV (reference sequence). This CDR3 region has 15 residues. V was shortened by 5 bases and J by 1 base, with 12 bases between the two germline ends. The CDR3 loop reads CASSITSGSNQPQHF. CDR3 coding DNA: TGTGCCAGCAGTATCACATCGGGGAGCAATCAGCCCCAGCATTTT.

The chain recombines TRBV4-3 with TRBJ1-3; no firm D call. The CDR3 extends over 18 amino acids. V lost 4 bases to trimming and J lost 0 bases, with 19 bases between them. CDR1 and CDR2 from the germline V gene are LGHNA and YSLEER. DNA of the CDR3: TGCGCCAGCAGCCTAGAGCCGACGCCTGCTAGCTCTGGAAACACCATATATTTT. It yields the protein CASSLEPTPASSGNTIYF.

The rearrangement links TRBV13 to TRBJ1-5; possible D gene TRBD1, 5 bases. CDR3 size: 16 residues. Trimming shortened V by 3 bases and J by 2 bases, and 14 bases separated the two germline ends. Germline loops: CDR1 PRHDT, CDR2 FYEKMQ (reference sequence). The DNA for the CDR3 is TGTGCCAGCAGCTTGGGGTTGGGGCAGGGCAATCAGCCCCAGCATTTT. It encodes CASSLGLGQGNQPQHF.

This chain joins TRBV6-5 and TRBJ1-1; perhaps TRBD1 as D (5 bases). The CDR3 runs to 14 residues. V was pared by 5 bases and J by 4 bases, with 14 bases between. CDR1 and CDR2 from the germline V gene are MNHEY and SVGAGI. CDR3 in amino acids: CASSEGGAVTEAFF. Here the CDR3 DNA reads TGTGCCAGCAGTGAGGGTGGGGCGGTCACTGAAGCTTTCTTT.

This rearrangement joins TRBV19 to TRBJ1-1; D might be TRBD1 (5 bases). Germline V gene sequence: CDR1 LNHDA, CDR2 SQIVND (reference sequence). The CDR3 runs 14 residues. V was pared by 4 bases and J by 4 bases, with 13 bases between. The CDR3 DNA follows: TGTGCCAGTAGTACGGGGGTATCAAGCACTGAAGCTTTCTTT. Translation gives CASSTGVSSTEAFF.

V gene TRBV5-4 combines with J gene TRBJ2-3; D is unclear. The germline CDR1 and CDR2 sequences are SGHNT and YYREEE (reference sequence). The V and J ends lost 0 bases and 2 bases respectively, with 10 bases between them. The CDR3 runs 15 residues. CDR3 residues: CASSLAGWPTDTQYF. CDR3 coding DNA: TGTGCCAGCAGCTTGGCCGGATGGCCCACAGATACGCAGTATTTT.

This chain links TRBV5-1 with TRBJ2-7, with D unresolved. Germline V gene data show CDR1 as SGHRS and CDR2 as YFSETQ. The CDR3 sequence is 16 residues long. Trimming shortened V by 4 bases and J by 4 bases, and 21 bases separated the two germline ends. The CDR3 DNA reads TGCGCCAGCAGCCTGGGGAACGCGGAACCCGCTTACGAGCAGTACTTC. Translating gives CASSLGNAEPAYEQYF.

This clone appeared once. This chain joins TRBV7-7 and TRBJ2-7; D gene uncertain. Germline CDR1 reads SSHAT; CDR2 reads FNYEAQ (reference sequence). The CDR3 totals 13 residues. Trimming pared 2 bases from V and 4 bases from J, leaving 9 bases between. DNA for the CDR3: TGTGCCAGCAGCTTATCGATGGCGTACGAGCAGTACTTC. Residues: CASSLSMAYEQYF.

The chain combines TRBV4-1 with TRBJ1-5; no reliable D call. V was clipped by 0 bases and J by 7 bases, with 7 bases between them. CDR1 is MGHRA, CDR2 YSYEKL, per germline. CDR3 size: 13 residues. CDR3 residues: CASSQDTVQPQHF. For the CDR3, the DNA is TGCGCCAGCAGCCAAGATACAGTCCAGCCCCAGCATTTT.